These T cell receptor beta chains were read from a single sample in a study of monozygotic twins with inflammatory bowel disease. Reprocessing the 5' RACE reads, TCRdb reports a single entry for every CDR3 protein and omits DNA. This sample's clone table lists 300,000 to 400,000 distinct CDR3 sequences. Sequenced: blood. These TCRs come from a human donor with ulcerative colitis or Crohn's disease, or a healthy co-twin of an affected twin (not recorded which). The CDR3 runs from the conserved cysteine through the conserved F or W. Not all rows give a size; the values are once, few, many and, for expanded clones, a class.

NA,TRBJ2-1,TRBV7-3,CASSLRQVGHEQFF
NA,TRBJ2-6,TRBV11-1,CASSLAPGQVSSGANVLTF
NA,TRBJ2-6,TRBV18,CASSPQGGSSGANVLTF
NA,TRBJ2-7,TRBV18,CASSPGFSSYEQYF
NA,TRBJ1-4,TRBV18,CASSPTGTGIEKLFF
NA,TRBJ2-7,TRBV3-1,CASSRGTFTYEQYF
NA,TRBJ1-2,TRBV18,CASSPWLTVDNYGYTF
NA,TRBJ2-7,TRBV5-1,CASSLGTDSIEQYF
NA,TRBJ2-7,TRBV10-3,CAISDRGFRDRAEQYF
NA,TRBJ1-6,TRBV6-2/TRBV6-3,CASSYRDSYNSPLHF
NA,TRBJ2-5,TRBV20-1,CSARDRGETQYF
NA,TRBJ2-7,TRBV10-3,CAISFDADEQYF
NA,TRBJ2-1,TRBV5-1,CASSLDLRLAVSYNEQFF
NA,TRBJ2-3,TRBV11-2,CASSFSVADTQYF
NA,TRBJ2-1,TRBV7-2,CASRFTGTAGDGLFF
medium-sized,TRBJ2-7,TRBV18,CASSPNSGSYEQYF
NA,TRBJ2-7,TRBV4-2,CASRSGETFSYEQYF
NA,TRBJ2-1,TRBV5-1,CASSLRTAYNEQFF
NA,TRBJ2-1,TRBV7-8,CASSSPTSWEQFF
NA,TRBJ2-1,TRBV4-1,CASSQGRWSSYNEQFF
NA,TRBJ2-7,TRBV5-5,CASSFDGYAYEQYF
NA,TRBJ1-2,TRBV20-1,CSARDSTAANYGYTF
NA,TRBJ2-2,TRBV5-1,CASINFPLSDRSGELFF
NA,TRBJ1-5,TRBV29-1,CSVMVDLLGNQPQHF
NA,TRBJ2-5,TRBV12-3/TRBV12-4,CAGSSFSGGEEETQYF
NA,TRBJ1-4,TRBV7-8,CASSSEWEKLFF
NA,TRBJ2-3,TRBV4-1,CASSSTSLTDTQYF
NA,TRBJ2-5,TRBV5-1,CASSVGHRQETQYF
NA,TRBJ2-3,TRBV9,CASSVGTARRPDTQYF
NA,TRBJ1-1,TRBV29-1,CSVQPFIMNTEAFF
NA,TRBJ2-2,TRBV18,CASSPPMGSGELFF
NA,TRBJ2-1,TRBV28,CASSFSLASPSNEQFF
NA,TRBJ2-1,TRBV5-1,CASSFWAGGNEQFF
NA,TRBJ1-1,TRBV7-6,CASSRGYRDTEAFF
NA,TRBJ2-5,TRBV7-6,CASSSQYLGLETQYF